This TCR beta chain appears in the sequencing data of a study of OX40 agonist ivuxolimab in advanced cancers. The wider study: Patients were dosed intravenously with ivuxolimab at 0.01 to 10 mg/kg every 2 weeks.

Clones were read by immunoSEQ multiplex PCR, and TCRdb kept only the in-frame ones, dropping some. The table has roughly 75,000 clones, more than 70% seen once; the top ten hold under 0.8%. This CDR3 comprises 16 residues. Looked up from germline, CDR1 is MDHEN and CDR2 is SYDVKM. The V gene lost 3 bases and the J gene lost 0 bases, with 12 bases spanning the gap. Blood samples were obtained at baseline, cycle 4 day 1, and cycle 7 day 1. The sequence was collected from an adult with an advanced solid tumor such as melanoma, head and neck, liver or kidney cancer. V is TRBV28 and J is TRBJ1-3; D possibly corresponds to TRBD1 (5 bases). Here the sequenced sample was CD4+ or CD8+ T cells sorted from blood, taken in a trial of the OX40 agonist ivuxolimab. The CDR3 nucleotides read TGTGCCAGCAGTTTCCAGGGAGTTCTCTCTGGAAACACCATATATTTT. This translates into CASSFQGVLSGNTIYF.